This T cell receptor (beta chain) appears in the sequencing data of a study of blood T cell repertoires in COVID-19. Turning to the study itself: COVID-19 samples, acute and convalescent, were from the United States, Italy and Spain. Nucleic acid was either cDNA or gDNA, and it came from T cells, B-cell-depleted T cells, or PBMCs.

Under the authors' procedure: Estimated nucleated cell counts came from reference gene primer amplification. Produced via immunoSEQ multiplex PCR; TCRdb's table is partial and in-frame only. V and J calls and clone size are those listed in that table; D and trimming were worked out from the DNA. The table has hundreds of thousands of clones, 65% to 85% seen once. This clonotype was obtained from a woman over 75 with acute or convalescent COVID-19. Sequenced input: peripheral blood.

CDR3 nucleotide sequence: TGTGCCAGCAGCCCCCGGGACAGGGGCGATACGCAGTATTTT. This sequence encodes CASSPRDRGDTQYF. The rearrangement uses TRBV3-1 (or the pseudogene TRBV3-2) and TRBJ2-3; 10 bases map to TRBD1. The V and J ends lost 4 bases and 6 bases, in that order; junction bases with no gene match: 4. In germline, CDR1 is LGHDT, CDR2 YNNKEL (reference sequence). This CDR3 is 14 amino acids long.